These 15 T cell receptor beta chains came from one sample sequenced in a study of T-cell memory formation after mild COVID-19. Each CDR3 protein gets one entry after TCRdb re-called the 5' RACE reads with MiXCR. The sample shows hundreds of thousands of distinct CDR3 sequences, roughly 17% of them seen only once. Material: PBMCs or a T cell subset sorted from them (not recorded which). These receptors came from an adult woman who had mild COVID-19 (a few samples of this study predate the infection). Cell type and time point are not known.

The chain uses TRBV9 and TRBJ1-1; no clear D gene. The ends were cut back, 4 bases at V and 2 bases at J, with 15 bases in the middle. Germline CDR1 reads SGDLS; CDR2 reads YYNGEE. This CDR3 has 15 residues. The DNA of the CDR3 is TGTGCCAGCAGCCCCGTGAGTGGACCCAACACTGAAGCTTTCTTT. Translation gives CASSPVSGPNTEAFF.

The table lists this clonotype with a few counts. The gene calls are TRBV6-5 and TRBJ2-1; TRBD2 matches at 16 bases. This CDR3 spans 20 amino acids. CDR1 is MNHEY, CDR2 SVGAGI, per germline. Trimming at V came to 2 bases and at J to 2 bases, leaving 9 bases not matched to a gene. The CDR3 DNA reads TGTGCCAGCAGTTACGGGGGACTAGCGGGAGGGCCGGCGCCCTACAATGAGCAGTTCTTC. Protein product: CASSYGGLAGGPAPYNEQFF.

This clonotype came up a few times. The J gene is TRBJ2-7, the V gene TRBV12-3 or TRBV12-4; 7 bases map to TRBD2. Unmatched junction bases numbered 4, after V lost 1 base and J lost 4 bases. The CDR3 totals 14 residues. CDR3 DNA sequence: TGTGCCAGCAGTTTAGGGACTAGGTCTTACGAGCAGTACTTC. This gives the protein CASSLGTRSYEQYF.

The CDR3 region is CASSIWGGFFGLDSNQPQHF. The CDR3 coding sequence is TGTGCCAGTAGTATATGGGGGGGATTTTTTGGTCTTGATAGCAATCAGCCCCAGCATTTT. The J gene is TRBJ1-5, the V gene TRBV19; possible D gene TRBD1, 5 bases. There are 20 residues in the CDR3. Germline CDR1 reads LNHDA; CDR2 reads SQIVND (reference sequence). The V end lost 2 bases, the J end lost 0 bases, and 23 bases lay between the germline ends.

This clonotype was recorded at least ten times. The J gene is TRBJ2-7, the V gene TRBV7-9; 9 nucleotides match TRBD1. The CDR3 runs to 15 residues. CDR1 is SEHNR and CDR2 is FQNEAQ in the germline V gene (reference sequence). The J segment lost 1 base and the V segment lost 5 bases, leaving 6 bases of the junction unmatched. The CDR3 is CASSIQGAKSYEQYF. DNA for the CDR3: TGTGCCAGCAGCATACAGGGGGCGAAGTCCTACGAGCAGTACTTC.

This clonotype was picked up a small number of times. The rearrangement links TRBV7-9 to TRBJ2-3; 10 bases align to TRBD2. Germline lookup yields CDR1 SEHNR and CDR2 FQNEAQ (reference sequence). This CDR3 has 17 residues. The J segment lost 0 bases and the V segment lost 8 bases, leaving 11 bases of the junction unmatched. In nucleotides, the CDR3 is TGTGCCAGCGATCTAGCGGGGGTGTATCCTAGCACAGATACGCAGTATTTT. It specifies CASDLAGVYPSTDTQYF.

The chain couples TRBV12-3 or TRBV12-4 to TRBJ2-1; D is perhaps TRBD1 or TRBD2 (6 bases each). Trimming took off 10 bases at V and 3 bases at J, with 13 bases between the two ends. The CDR3 sequence is 13 residues long. DNA of the CDR3: TGTGCCATTTCGGAGGGGGGCTACAATGAGCAGTTCTTC. This gives the protein CAISEGGYNEQFF.

This clonotype came up many times. The rearrangement joins TRBV4-3 to TRBJ2-3; 7 nucleotides agree with TRBD1. The CDR3 has 16 amino acids. The J segment lost 2 bases and the V segment lost 4 bases, leaving 9 bases of the junction unmatched. Germline-derived CDR1 and CDR2 are LGHNA and YSLEER. The CDR3 DNA is TGCGCCAGCAGCCCCCTCCCGGGACAGCTCACAGATACGCAGTATTTT. As protein: CASSPLPGQLTDTQYF.

This clonotype showed up just a few times. The chain couples TRBV5-1 to TRBJ2-3; D gene uncertain. The CDR3 length is 15 residues. V lost 3 bases, J lost 0 bases, and 11 bases lay in between. Looked up from germline, CDR1 is SGHRS and CDR2 is YFSETQ. DNA for the CDR3: TGCGCCAGCAGCTCCAGCCCGACTAGCACAGATACGCAGTATTTT. Its translation is CASSSSPTSTDTQYF.

The gene calls are TRBV29-1 and TRBJ2-5; D remains ambiguous. Germline CDR1 is SQVTM and CDR2 is ANQGSEA. The CDR3 consists of 13 residues. Between the trimmed V and J ends, which lost 0 bases and 5 bases, there was a span of 10 bases. The CDR3 reads CSVEDLRAETQYF. The CDR3 DNA reads TGCAGCGTTGAAGATCTCCGGGCTGAGACCCAGTACTTC.

CDR3 DNA: TGTGCCAGCAGGTACGGACAGGGGGAGCAGTACTTC. This codes for CASRYGQGEQYF. This rearrangement joins TRBV5-4 to TRBJ2-7; 9 bases line up with TRBD1. Germline lookup yields CDR1 SGHNT and CDR2 YYREEE (reference sequence). V lost 5 bases to trimming and J lost 7 bases; unmatched junction nucleotides: 4. The CDR3 loop spans 12 amino acids. Drawing the rest from reference TRBV5-4 and TRBJ2-7, the complete variable domain is ETGVTQSPTHLIKTRGQQVTLRCSSQSGHNTVSWYQQALGQGPQFIFQYYREEENGRGNFPPRFSGLQFPNYSSELNVNALELDDSALYLCASRYGQGEQYFGPGTRLTVT.

This clonotype was observed a few times. The rearrangement joins TRBV4-1 to TRBJ2-5; D is possibly TRBD2 (6 bases). Germline lookup yields CDR1 MGHRA and CDR2 YSYEKL. The V end was cut by 0 bases, the J end by 2 bases, with 10 bases between. The CDR3 runs to 15 residues. The CDR3 DNA is TGCGCCAGCAGCCAAGAAGAGGGAGGTCAAGAGACCCAGTACTTC. Translation: CASSQEEGGQETQYF.

V is TRBV7-9 and J is TRBJ2-7; D is unresolved. CDR1 SEHNR and CDR2 FQNEAQ come from the germline V gene (reference sequence). V was cut by 3 bases and J by 1 base, with 10 bases left in between. CDR3 length: 14 amino acids. CDR3 nucleotide sequence: TGTGCCAGCAGCTTGTCGAGCTCATCCTACGAGCAGTACTTC. Its translation: CASSLSSSSYEQYF.

The V and J genes are TRBV27 and TRBJ1-1, with 8 bases that match TRBD1. The CDR3 length is 14 residues. Germline V CDR1 and CDR2: MNHEY, SMNVEV (reference sequence). V was pared by 6 bases and J by 1 base, with 4 bases of the junction left unmatched. The CDR3: CASRPGQANTEAFF. DNA of the CDR3: TGTGCCAGCAGACCGGGACAGGCGAACACTGAAGCTTTCTTT.

This clonotype was recorded many times. The chain recombines TRBV5-1 with TRBJ2-2, with D possibly matching TRBD1 (5 bases). The CDR3 has 15 residues. Deletions cut 1 base from V and 4 bases from J, with 11 bases between. Per germline, CDR1 SGHRS and CDR2 YFSETQ. The CDR3 nucleotides are TGCGCCAGCAGCTTGAGGGGCCCTGGCACCGGGGAGCTGTTTTTT. The encoded protein is CASSLRGPGTGELFF.